One TCR beta chain is described in this entry. The sample originates from a study of T cell responses to AZD1222 COVID-19 vaccine. Clones were sequenced by immunoSEQ multiplex PCR, and TCRdb holds only the in-frame ones, with some missing. The sample holds roughly 150,000 clones; roughly nine tenths are singletons and the top ten take approximately 1.6%. CDR3 length: 13 residues. The V gene lost 2 bases and the J gene lost 5 bases, with 7 bases spanning the gap. Germline CDR1 is MNHNS and CDR2 is SASEGT. This sequence joins TRBV6-1 and TRBJ1-5; D ambiguous. The source was peripheral blood, collected 28 days after the second AZD1222 dose. The TCR sequence derives from an adult who received the AZD1222 COVID-19 vaccine. The CDR3 DNA follows: TGTGCCAGCAGTGAACAATCCGATCAGCCCCAGCATTTT. It translates to CASSEQSDQPQHF.